This T cell receptor beta chain was found in a study of blood T cell repertoires in COVID-19. V was trimmed by 5 bases and J by 3 bases, leaving 20 bases between them. The CDR3 runs 16 residues. CDR1 SNHLY and CDR2 FYNNEI come from the germline V gene. The table came from immunoSEQ multiplex PCR; TCRdb's copy has only in-frame clones and leaves some out. The data show about 360,000 clones, around 84% seen once. This clone was observed a single time. J is TRBJ2-7 and V is TRBV2; TRBD2 might be the D (6 bases). The TCR comes from a human donor in a cohort sampled during active COVID-19. What was sequenced was peripheral blood. The CDR3 region is CASSNSGRGVGYEQYF. Written as DNA, the CDR3 is TGTGCCAGCAGTAATAGCGGAAGAGGAGTGGGCTACGAGCAGTACTTC.